Sequencing of this TCR beta chain was carried out in a study of memory B cells and T cells in multiple sclerosis (dated by TCRdb to the late 2010s). As for the study more broadly: In multiple sclerosis patients, the study set the TCR beta repertoires of autoproliferating peripheral T cells against those of T cells infiltrating brain lesions. TCR sequencing involved a couple of multiple sclerosis patients from whom brain lesions at autopsy or brain-infiltrating cells from biopsy were available.

After stimulus-free culture of CFSE-labeled PBMCs, the autoproliferating (CFSEdim) and non-proliferating (CFSEhi) T cell fractions were sequenced separately. Altogether, fewer than 6.5x10^7 CFSE-labeled PBMCs were kept in culture for 7 days with no stimulus, after which the replicate wells were combined. PBMCs were labeled with approximately 0.47 uM CFSE and were cultured without exogenous stimuli in serum-free AIM-V medium. PBMCs were isolated by Ficoll density gradient centrifugation and were cryopreserved before use. Using a FACSAria III, live 7-AAD-negative cells were sorted, then washed with PBS and stored frozen at -80 degrees C as dry pellets. In regard to this clone: This receptor's antigen is unknown. No clone much larger than this one lies a single base away; base qualities are absent.

What the authors observed across the whole study: Clone-set sizes varied between compartments, which affected the numbers of shared clonotypes and made normalization necessary.

Counted from cysteine to phenylalanine, this CDR3 has 15 amino acids. The sequence is cut down to CDR3 DNA, 45 bases in frame from base 1. CDR1 and CDR2 (MNHEY, SVGAGI) derive from the germline V gene. Relative to germline, V is missing 6 bases and J is missing 2 bases, with 5 bases of the junction outside any gene match. Genomic DNA was extracted, and the immunoSEQ Platform was used to amplify TCRbeta CDR3 regions from that DNA. The immunoSEQ assay used multiplex PCR together with high-throughput sequencing and a bioinformatics pipeline from the vendor. Concerning the study's data processing: Non-productive sequences and CDR3s shorter than 4 amino acids were removed, and clonotype frequencies were recalculated per sample. Shared clonotypes were identified in immunoSEQ Analyzer 2.0 as identical CDR3 amino acid, V gene and J gene sequences. To normalize repertoire overlap, the number of shared clonotypes was divided by the product of the two clone-set sizes and multiplied by 1000 to give arbitrary units. Sourced from immuneACCESS, this table was stored by TCRdb with only in-frame sequences that have V and J called. A share of the clones is absent; for the studies checked, an unresolved V gene accounts for under half, and the remainder has no known explanation. V, J and clone size are taken as reported in that table, and D and trimming were inferred from the DNA itself. The sample table holds under 50,000 clones, of which 82% were seen once. The ten largest clones represent 1% to 1.3% of the sample.

This clonotype originated in a human donor with multiple sclerosis. The V and J segments used are TRBV6-5 and TRBJ2-1; TRBD2 fits 9 bases in the junction. The sequenced sample consisted of PBMCs from blood kept in culture. The CDR3 is CASSLAGVTYNEQFF. The DNA sequence is TGTGCCAGCAGCTTAGCGGGGGTAACCTACAATGAGCAGTTCTTC.